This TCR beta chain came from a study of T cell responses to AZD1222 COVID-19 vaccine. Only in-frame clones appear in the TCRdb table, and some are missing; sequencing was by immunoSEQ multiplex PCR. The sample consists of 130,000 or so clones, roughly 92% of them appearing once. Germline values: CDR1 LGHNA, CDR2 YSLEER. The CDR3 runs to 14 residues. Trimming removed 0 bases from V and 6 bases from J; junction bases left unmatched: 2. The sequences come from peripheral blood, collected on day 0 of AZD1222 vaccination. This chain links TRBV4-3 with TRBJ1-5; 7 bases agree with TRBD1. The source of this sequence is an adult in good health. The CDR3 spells CASSQESGGQPQHF. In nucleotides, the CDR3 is TGCGCCAGCAGCCAAGAGTCAGGGGGTCAGCCCCAGCATTTT.